The sequence of this T cell receptor (beta chain) was determined in a study of shared clonotypes between healthy human individuals. Overall study results and limits: Memory subsets had estimated richness that was generally smaller than that of naive subsets. The study found about 5.1% of naive CD4 clonotypes shared across a few donors.

The CDR3 loop spans 14 amino acids. The germline gives CDR1 MGHDK, CDR2 SYGVNS. Trimming removed 8 bases from V and 6 bases from J; junction bases left unmatched: 4. Libraries were prepared by immunoSEQ multiplex PCR; TCRdb keeps only in-frame clonotypes and omits some of them. The table lists more than 2 million clones, 85% to 95% of them singletons, with more than 0.1% in the top ten. Note on this clone: What it recognizes is unknown.

Sequencing was done on a sample of naive CD4+ T cells sorted from blood. Subset described: CD45RA+ positively selected. This sequence was found in a man between 18 and 29 years old in good health. The rearrangement links TRBV25-1 to TRBJ2-2; 12 positions agree with TRBD2. CDR3 sequence (DNA): TGTGCCAGCCAACTAGCGGGAGGTTCCGGGGAGCTGTTTTTT. Its translation: CASQLAGGSGELFF. The entire variable domain, with the rest obtained from reference TRBV25-1 and TRBJ2-2, is as follows: EADIYQTPRYLVIGTGKKITLECSQTMGHDKMYWYQQDPGMELHLIHYSYGVNSTEKGDLSSESTVSRIRTEHFPLTLESARPSHTSQYLCASQLAGGSGELFFGEGSRLTVL.